This T cell receptor beta chain was documented in a study of blood T cell repertoires in COVID-19. In terms of age and location, participants ranged from roughly 18 to 100 years and lived in around 22 US areas. Participants were placed into cohorts based on the clinical history they reported. In the study's own analysis: Amplification from reference gene primers served as the basis for estimated nucleated cell counts. Clones were read by immunoSEQ multiplex PCR, and TCRdb kept only the in-frame ones, dropping some. V and J calls and clone size are copied from that table; D and trimming were computed from the DNA. The profile shows 300,000 to 400,000 clones, more than 75% of them singletons. The V gene's germline CDR1 is LNHDA and CDR2 SQIVND (reference sequence). The CDR3 is made up of 15 amino acids. Trimming shortened V by 2 bases and J by 4 bases, and 14 bases separated the two germline ends.

Sequencing input: PBMCs or T cells enriched from blood (not recorded which). The rearrangement links TRBV19 to TRBJ1-2; D remains ambiguous. This TCR was recovered from a man in his sixties who had recovered from COVID-19. The CDR3 sequence: CASSISGRVTYGYTF. The CDR3 region has the DNA TGTGCCAGTAGTATATCAGGCAGAGTAACCTATGGCTACACCTTC.